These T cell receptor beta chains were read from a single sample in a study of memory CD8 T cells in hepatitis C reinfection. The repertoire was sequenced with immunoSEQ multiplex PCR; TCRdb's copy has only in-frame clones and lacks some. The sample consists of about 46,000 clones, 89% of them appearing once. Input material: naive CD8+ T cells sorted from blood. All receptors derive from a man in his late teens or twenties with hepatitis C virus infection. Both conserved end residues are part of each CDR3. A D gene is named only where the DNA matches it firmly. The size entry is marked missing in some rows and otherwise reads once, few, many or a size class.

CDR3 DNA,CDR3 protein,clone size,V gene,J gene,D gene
TGTGCCAGCAGCCACCCCGACACGGCCTTGAACACTGAAGCTTTCTTT,CASSHPDTALNTEAFF,few,TRBV7-9,TRBJ1-1,NA
TGCGCCAGCAGCCAAGGAGTGGGCAGGGACATTCAGTACTTC,CASSQGVGRDIQYF,NA,TRBV4-1,TRBJ2-4,NA
TGTGCCAGCAGTGAGGCGGCAGGGAACTATGGCTACACCTTC,CASSEAAGNYGYTF,NA,TRBV6-1,TRBJ1-2,NA
TGTGCCAGCAGCTTAGCGCTGAACAGGGCTAATTCACCCCTCCACTTT,CASSLALNRANSPLHF,NA,TRBV7-2,TRBJ1-6,NA
TGCGCCAGCAGCCGGGCGGGGTACGAGCAGTTCTTC,CASSRAGYEQFF,NA,TRBV4-1,TRBJ2-1,NA
TGTGCCAGCAGCTTGGACTGGGGGAGGACGACGGTGGGGACCCAGTACTTC,CASSLDWGRTTVGTQYF,NA,TRBV5-8,TRBJ2-5,NA
TGTGCCAGCAGGGCGGGACAGGGGAACGGGGAGCTGTTTTTT,CASRAGQGNGELFF,few,TRBV2,TRBJ2-2,TRBD1
TGTGCCAGCAGCCGGACAGGGGATGACGGGGAGCTGTTTTTT,CASSRTGDDGELFF,NA,TRBV7-3,TRBJ2-2,TRBD1
TGTGCCAGCAGCTTAGCGGGCACCCAAGAGACCCAGTACTTC,CASSLAGTQETQYF,NA,TRBV11-1,TRBJ2-5,NA
TGTGCCAGCAGCGTAGGAGGGGGCGGGGGGGAGACCCAGTACTTC,CASSVGGGGGETQYF,NA,TRBV9,TRBJ2-5,NA
TGCGCCAGCAGCCAAGATGGTAGCGGCACAGATACGCAGTATTTT,CASSQDGSGTDTQYF,NA,TRBV4-3,TRBJ2-3,NA
TGTGCCAGCAGCAACGGGGAGCTCAATGAGCAGTTCTTC,CASSNGELNEQFF,NA,TRBV7-9,TRBJ2-1,NA
TGTGCCAGCAGTTCCCTCCGGAGGGGCGGGACCAACTACGAGCAGTACTTC,CASSSLRRGGTNYEQYF,NA,TRBV27,TRBJ2-7,NA
TGTGCCATCAGTGTGGACGGGGAGGGAAAGGACTACGAGCAGTACTTC,CAISVDGEGKDYEQYF,NA,TRBV10-3,TRBJ2-7,TRBD2
TGCGCCAGCAGCCAAGATTGGGCAGGAAGCAACTATGGCTACACCTTC,CASSQDWAGSNYGYTF,few,TRBV4-3,TRBJ1-2,NA
TGTGCCAGCTCGCTGGTTTCTGGACTAGCGGGAGACCCCGGGGAGCTGTTTTTT,CASSLVSGLAGDPGELFF,once,TRBV18,TRBJ2-2,TRBD2
TGTGCCATTCGTACGGGAGCCACGAACACCGGGGAGCTGTTTTTT,CAIRTGATNTGELFF,NA,TRBV10-3,TRBJ2-2,NA
TGTGCCAGCAGTTTATTGAGGGGAGGGGAGACCCAGTACTTC,CASSLLRGGETQYF,NA,TRBV27,TRBJ2-5,TRBD2
TGTGCCAGCAGCGTAGGAGGAACCTACGAGCAGTACTTC,CASSVGGTYEQYF,few,TRBV9,TRBJ2-7,NA